Following are 3 T cell receptor beta chains from one sample sequenced in a study of cytomegalovirus exposure and HLA in healthy donors. The protocol was immunoSEQ multiplex PCR, while the TCRdb copy is restricted to in-frame clones and leaves out a portion. The data hold over 100,000 clones, with roughly 94% observed a single time. The sample was PBMCs. All receptors come from a woman between 18 and 30 years old in good health and CMV-seronegative.

The rearrangement joins TRBV27 to TRBJ2-7; 9 bases match TRBD1. With 1 base clipped from V and 5 bases from J, the junction kept 0 bases outside the gene matches. There are 13 residues in the CDR3. Germline CDR1 and CDR2: MNHEY and SMNVEV (reference sequence). The DNA for the CDR3 is TGTGCCAGCAGTTTATGGACAGGGGACGAGCAGTACTTC. It encodes CASSLWTGDEQYF.

V is TRBV18 and J is TRBJ2-4, with D perhaps matching TRBD2 (6 bases). The CDR3 has 15 amino acids. Germline assignment: CDR1 KGHSH and CDR2 LQKENI. V lost 6 bases and J 0 bases, leaving 12 bases between the germline ends. The CDR3 loop is CASSEPGLAKNIQYF. CDR3 sequence (DNA): TGTGCCAGCTCGGAACCGGGACTAGCCAAAAACATTCAGTACTTC.

The chain carries TRBV18 and TRBJ1-3, with TRBD1 matching over 10 bases. V lost 3 bases, J lost 1 base, and 3 bases stayed unmatched. Germline CDR1 and CDR2: KGHSH and LQKENI. The CDR3 has 16 amino acids. The CDR3 spells CASSPGTGVSGNTIYF. DNA of the CDR3: TGTGCCAGCTCACCCGGGACAGGGGTGTCTGGAAACACCATATATTTT.